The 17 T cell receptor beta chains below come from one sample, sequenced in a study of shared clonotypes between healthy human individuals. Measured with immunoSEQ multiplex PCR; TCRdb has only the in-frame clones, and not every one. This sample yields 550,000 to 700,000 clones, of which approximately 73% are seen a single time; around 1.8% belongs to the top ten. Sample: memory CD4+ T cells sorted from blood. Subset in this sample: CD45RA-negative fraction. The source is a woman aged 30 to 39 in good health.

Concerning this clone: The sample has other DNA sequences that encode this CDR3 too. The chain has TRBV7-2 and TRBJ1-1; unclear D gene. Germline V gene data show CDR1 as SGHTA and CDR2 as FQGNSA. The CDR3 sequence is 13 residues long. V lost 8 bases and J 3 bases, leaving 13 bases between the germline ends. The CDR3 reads CASAPQRDTEAFF. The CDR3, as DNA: TGTGCCAGCGCTCCACAGCGGGACACTGAAGCTTTCTTT. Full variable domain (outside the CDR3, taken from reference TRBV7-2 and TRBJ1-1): GAGVSQSPSNKVTEKGKDVELRCDPISGHTALYWYRQSLGQGLEFLIYFQGNSAPDKSGLPSDRFSAERTGGSVSTLTIQRTQQEDSAVYLCASAPQRDTEAFFGQGTRLTVV.

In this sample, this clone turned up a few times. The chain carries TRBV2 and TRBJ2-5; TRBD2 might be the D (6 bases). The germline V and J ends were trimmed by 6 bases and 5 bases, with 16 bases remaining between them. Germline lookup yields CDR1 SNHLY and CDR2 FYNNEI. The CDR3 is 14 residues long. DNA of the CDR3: TGTGCCAGCAGCAGTAGCGGTCTAGGGGAGACCCAGTACTTC. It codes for CASSSSGLGETQYF.

The CDR3 DNA reads as TGTGCCAGCAGCGTACGACCGAGCTATGGCTACACCTTC. It encodes CASSVRPSYGYTF. This rearrangement joins TRBV9 to TRBJ1-2; D gene unclear. The CDR3 is 13 residues long. V was cut by 1 base and J by 4 bases, with 8 bases left in between. Germline V CDR1 and CDR2: SGDLS, YYNGEE.

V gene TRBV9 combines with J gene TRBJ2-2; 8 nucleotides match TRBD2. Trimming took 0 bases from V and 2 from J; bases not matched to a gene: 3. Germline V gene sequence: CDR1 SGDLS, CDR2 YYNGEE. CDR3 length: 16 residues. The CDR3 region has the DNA TGTGCCAGCAGCGTAGAAATAGCGGGAAACACCGGGGAGCTGTTTTTT. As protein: CASSVEIAGNTGELFF.

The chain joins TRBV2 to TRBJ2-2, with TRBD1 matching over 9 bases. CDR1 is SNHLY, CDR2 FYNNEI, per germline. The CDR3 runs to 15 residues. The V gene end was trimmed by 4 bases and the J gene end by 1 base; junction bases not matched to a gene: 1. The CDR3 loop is CASSGQGGNTGELFF. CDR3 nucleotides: TGTGCCAGCAGTGGACAGGGGGGGAACACCGGGGAGCTGTTTTTT.

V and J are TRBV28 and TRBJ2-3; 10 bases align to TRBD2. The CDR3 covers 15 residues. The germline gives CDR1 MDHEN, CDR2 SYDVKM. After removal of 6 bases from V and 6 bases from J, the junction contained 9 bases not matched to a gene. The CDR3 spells CASSSAGGPLDTQYF. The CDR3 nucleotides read TGTGCCAGCAGCTCAGCGGGAGGGCCTTTGGATACGCAGTATTTT.

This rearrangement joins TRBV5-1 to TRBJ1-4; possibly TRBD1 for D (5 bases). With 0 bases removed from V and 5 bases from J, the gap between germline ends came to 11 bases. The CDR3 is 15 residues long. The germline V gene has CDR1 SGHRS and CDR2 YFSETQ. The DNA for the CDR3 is TGCGCCAGCAGCTTGGCCCGGGGCGGGAATGAAAAACTGTTTTTT. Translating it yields CASSLARGGNEKLFF.

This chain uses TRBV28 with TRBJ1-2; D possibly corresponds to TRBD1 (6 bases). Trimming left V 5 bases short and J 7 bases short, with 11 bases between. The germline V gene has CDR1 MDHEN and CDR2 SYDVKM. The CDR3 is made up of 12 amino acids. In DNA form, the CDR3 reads TGTGCCAGCAGTCGGACAGTGTTTGGCTACACCTTC. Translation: CASSRTVFGYTF.

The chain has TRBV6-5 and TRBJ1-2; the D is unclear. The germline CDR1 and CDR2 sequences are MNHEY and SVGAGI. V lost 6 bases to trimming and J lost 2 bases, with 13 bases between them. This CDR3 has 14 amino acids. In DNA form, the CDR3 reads TGTGCCAGCAGCCCCTCAGAGGAGAACTATGGCTACACCTTC. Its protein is CASSPSEENYGYTF.

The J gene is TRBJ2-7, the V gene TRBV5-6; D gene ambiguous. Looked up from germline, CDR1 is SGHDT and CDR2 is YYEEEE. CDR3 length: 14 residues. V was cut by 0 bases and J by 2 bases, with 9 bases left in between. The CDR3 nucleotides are TGTGCCAGCAGCTTGGGAGGCCTAGCCTACGAGCAGTACTTC. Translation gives CASSLGGLAYEQYF. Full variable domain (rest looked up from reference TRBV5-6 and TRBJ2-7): DAGVTQSPTHLIKTRGQQVTLRCSPKSGHDTVSWYQQALGQGPQFIFQYYEEEERQRGNFPDRFSGHQFPNYSSELNVNALLLGDSALYLCASSLGGLAYEQYFGPGTRLTVT.

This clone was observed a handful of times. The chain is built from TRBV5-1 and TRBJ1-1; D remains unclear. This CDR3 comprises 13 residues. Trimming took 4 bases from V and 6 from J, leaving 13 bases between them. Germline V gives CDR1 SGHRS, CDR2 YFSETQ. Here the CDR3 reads CASSLAKGSEAFF. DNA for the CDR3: TGCGCCAGCAGCCTGGCTAAAGGGTCTGAAGCTTTCTTT.

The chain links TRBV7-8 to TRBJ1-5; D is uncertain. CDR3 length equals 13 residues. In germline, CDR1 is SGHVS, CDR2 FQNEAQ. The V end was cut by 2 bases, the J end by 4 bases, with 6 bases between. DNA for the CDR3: TGTGCCAGCAGCTTATTGAGAAATCAGCCCCAGCATTTT. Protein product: CASSLLRNQPQHF.

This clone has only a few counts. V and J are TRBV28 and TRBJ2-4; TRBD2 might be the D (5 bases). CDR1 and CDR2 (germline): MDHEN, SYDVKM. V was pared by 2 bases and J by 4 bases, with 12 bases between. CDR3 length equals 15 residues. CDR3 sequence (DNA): TGTGCCAGCAGTTTACGTGGGAGTTTAAAAAACATTCAGTACTTC. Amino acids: CASSLRGSLKNIQYF. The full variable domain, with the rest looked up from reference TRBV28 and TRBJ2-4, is DVKVTQSSRYLVKRTGEKVFLECVQDMDHENMFWYRQDPGLGLRLIYFSYDVKMKEKGDIPEGYSVSREKKERFSLILESASTNQTSMYLCASSLRGSLKNIQYFGAGTRLSVL.

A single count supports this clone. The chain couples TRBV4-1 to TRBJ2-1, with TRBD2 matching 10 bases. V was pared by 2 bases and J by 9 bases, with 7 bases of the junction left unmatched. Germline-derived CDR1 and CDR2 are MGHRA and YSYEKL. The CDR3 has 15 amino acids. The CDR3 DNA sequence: TGCGCCAGCAGCCAAAGGCTAGCGGGAGTACTTGAGCAGTTCTTC. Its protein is CASSQRLAGVLEQFF.

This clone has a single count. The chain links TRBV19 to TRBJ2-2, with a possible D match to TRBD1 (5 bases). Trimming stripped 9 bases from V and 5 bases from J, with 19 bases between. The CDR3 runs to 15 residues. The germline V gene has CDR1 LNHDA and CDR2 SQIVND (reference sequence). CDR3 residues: CASSVRGSRTGELFF. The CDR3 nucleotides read TGTGCCAGCTCGGTAAGGGGTTCGAGGACCGGGGAGCTGTTTTTT.

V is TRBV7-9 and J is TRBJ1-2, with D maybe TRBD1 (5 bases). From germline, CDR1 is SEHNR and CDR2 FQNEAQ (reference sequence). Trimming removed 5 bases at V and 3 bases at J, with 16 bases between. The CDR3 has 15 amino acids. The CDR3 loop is CASSGRVGEDYGYTF. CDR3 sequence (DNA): TGTGCCAGCAGCGGCAGGGTCGGGGAGGACTATGGCTACACCTTC.

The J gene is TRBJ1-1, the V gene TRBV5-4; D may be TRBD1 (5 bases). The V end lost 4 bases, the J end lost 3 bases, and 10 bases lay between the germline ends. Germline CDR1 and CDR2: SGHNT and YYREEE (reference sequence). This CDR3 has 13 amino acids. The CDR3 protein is CASSGGVYTEAFF. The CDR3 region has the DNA TGTGCCAGCAGCGGAGGGGTGTACACTGAAGCTTTCTTT.